The present T cell receptor (beta chain) was sequenced within a study of beta chain features in type 1 diabetes. Study findings and constraints: VDJ junctions from type 1 diabetes patients carried fewer insertions and larger deletions. A greater similarity of naive, central memory and Treg TCRB repertoires was seen among patients than among healthy donors.

The study reverse transcribed the entire isolated RNA, so it sequenced expressed TCRB transcripts. For naive, central memory and regulatory T cell samples, reads averaged roughly 4 million. The repertoire was sequenced with immunoSEQ multiplex PCR; TCRdb's copy has only in-frame clones and lacks some. This table has under 400,000 clones, roughly 12% appearing once. This clone was detected only a few times. Its antigen is currently unknown. In the same sample, other DNA sequences code for this CDR3. The source of this sequence is a man aged 18 to 35 in good health. Sequenced input: naive CD4+ T cells from blood.

Written as DNA, the CDR3 is TGTGCCAGCAGCTTGGGACAGGGGGCATACGAGCAGTACTTC. Translation gives CASSLGQGAYEQYF. The V call is TRBV6-5, the J call TRBJ2-7; 12 bases agree with TRBD1. The J segment lost 4 bases and the V segment lost 6 bases, leaving 4 bases of the junction unmatched. CDR1 MNHEY and CDR2 SVGAGI come from the germline V gene. This CDR3 is 14 amino acids long.